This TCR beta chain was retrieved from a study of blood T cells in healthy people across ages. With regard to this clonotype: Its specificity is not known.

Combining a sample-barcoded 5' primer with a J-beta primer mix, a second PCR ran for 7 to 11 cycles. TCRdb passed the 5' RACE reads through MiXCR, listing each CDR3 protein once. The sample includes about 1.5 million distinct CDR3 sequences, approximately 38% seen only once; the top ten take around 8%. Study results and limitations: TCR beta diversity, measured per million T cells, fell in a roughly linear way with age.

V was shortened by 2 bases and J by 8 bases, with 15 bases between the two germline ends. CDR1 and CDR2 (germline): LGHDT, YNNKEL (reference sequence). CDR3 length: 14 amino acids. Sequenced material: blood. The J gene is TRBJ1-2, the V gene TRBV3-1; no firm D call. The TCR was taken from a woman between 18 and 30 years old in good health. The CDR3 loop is CASSQRERAGGYTF. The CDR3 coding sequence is TGTGCCAGCAGCCAAAGAGAGCGTGCCGGCGGCTACACCTTC. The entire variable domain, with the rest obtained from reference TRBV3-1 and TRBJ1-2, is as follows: DTAVSQTPKYLVTQMGNDKSIKCEQNLGHDTMYWYKQDSKKFLKIMFSYNNKELIINETVPNRFSPKSPDKAHLNLHINSLELGDSAVYFCASSQRERAGGYTFGSGTRLTVV.